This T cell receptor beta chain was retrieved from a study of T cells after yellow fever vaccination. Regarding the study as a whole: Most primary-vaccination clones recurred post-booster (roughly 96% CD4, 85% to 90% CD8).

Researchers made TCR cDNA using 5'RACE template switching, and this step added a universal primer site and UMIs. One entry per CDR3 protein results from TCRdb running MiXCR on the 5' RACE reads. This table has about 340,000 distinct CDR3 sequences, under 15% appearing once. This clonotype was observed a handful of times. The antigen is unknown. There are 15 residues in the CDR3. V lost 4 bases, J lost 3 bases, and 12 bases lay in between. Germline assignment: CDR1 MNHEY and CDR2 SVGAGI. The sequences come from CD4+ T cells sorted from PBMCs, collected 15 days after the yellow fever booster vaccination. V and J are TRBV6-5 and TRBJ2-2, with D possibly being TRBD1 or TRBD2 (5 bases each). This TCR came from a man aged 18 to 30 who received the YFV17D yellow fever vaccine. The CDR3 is CASSLGRIHTGELFF. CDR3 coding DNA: TGTGCCAGCAGTTTGGGACGGATCCACACCGGGGAGCTGTTTTTT.